The present entry profiles one T cell receptor beta chain with its context. The target antigen is unknown. Clones were read by immunoSEQ multiplex PCR, and TCRdb kept only the in-frame ones, dropping some. The profile covers 450,000 to 500,000 clones, with approximately 80% appearing a single time and about 11% taken by the ten largest. These data come from a study of shared clonotypes between healthy human individuals. In the study overall: The donors, two women and three men, were aged 18 to 49.

Findings of the study overall: Represented genetic and exposure-history diversity was restricted by having few donors. An effect of sequencing depth on clonotype sharing among donors was expected.

The CDR3 loop spans 14 amino acids. Trimming removed 5 bases from V and 3 bases from J, with 10 bases in between. Germline loops: CDR1 LNHDA, CDR2 SQIVND (reference sequence). Donors were Caucasian adults residing in Nashville, Tennessee, USA. Sample: PBMCs. The receptor's source is a woman aged 35 to 49 in good health. Some clones in this sample may be carry-over from other donors' samples. The J gene is TRBJ1-4, the V gene TRBV19; D may be TRBD1 (6 bases). The CDR3 loop is CASSRQGPNEKLFF. Written as DNA, the CDR3 is TGTGCCAGTAGTCGGCAGGGGCCTAATGAAAAACTGTTTTTT.